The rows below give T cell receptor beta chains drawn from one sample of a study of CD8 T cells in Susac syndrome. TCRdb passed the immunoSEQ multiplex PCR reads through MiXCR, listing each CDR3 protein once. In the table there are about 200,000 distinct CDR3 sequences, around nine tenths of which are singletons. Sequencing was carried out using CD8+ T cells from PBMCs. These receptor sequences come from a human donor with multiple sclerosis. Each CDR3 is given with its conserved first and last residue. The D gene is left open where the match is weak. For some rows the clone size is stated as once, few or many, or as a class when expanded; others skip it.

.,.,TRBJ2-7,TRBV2,CASTGQSGGQYF,TGTGCCAGCACCGGACAGTCCGGGGGGCAGTACTTC
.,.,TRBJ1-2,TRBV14,CASSQEKQGYGYTF,TGTGCCAGCAGCCAAGAGAAGCAGGGATATGGCTACACCTTC
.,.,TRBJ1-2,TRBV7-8,CASSLAFRDPNYGYTF,TGTGCCAGCAGCTTAGCTTTCAGGGATCCTAACTATGGCTACACCTTC
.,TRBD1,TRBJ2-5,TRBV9,CASSSSKDRGLETQYF,TGTGCCAGCAGCTCGTCCAAGGACAGGGGGCTAGAGACCCAGTACTTC
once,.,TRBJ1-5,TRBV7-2,CASSFGPYSNQPQHF,TGTGCCAGCAGCTTTGGCCCTTATAGCAATCAGCCCCAGCATTTT
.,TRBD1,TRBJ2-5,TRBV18,CASEGQEEETQYF,TGTGCCAGCGAGGGACAGGAGGAAGAGACCCAGTACTTC
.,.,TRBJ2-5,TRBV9,CASSAGTQETQYF,TGTGCCAGCAGCGCCGGGACACAAGAGACCCAGTACTTC
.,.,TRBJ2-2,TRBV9,CASSGGTSNTGELFF,TGTGCCAGCAGCGGTGGCACCTCGAACACCGGGGAGCTGTTTTTT
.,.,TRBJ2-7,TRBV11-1,CASSASLTPYEQYF,TGTGCCAGCAGCGCCAGTCTAACCCCCTACGAGCAGTACTTC
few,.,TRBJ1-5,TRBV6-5,CASGHQPQHF,TGTGCCTCCGGGCATCAGCCCCAGCATTTT
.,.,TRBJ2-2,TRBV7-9,CASSFRGELFF,TGTGCCAGCAGCTTTCGCGGGGAGCTGTTTTTT
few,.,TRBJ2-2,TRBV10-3,CATRVGTGELFF,TGTGCCACCCGGGTGGGGACCGGGGAGCTGTTTTTT
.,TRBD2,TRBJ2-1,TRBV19,CASSMREDSYNEQFF,TGTGCCAGTAGTATGCGGGAGGACTCCTACAATGAGCAGTTCTTC
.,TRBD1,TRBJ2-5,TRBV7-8,CASSNRGFSLAETQYF,TGTGCCAGCAGCAACAGGGGTTTTTCATTGGCAGAGACCCAGTACTTC
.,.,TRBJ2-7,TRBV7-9,CASSPDRGQEYEQYF,TGTGCCAGCAGCCCAGATCGGGGGCAGGAGTACGAGCAGTACTTC
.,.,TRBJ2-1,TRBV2,CASSAVGIRNEQFF,TGTGCCAGCAGTGCGGTGGGGATACGGAATGAGCAGTTCTTC
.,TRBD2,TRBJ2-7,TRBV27,CASSFGGSATYEQYF,TGTGCCAGCAGTTTCGGCGGGAGCGCGACCTACGAGCAGTACTTC
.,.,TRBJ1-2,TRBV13,CASSLAGGQRYGYTF,TGTGCCAGCAGCTTAGCTGGGGGCCAGAGGTATGGCTACACCTTC
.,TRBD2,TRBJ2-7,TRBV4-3,CASSQGTSGTYEQYF,TGCGCCAGCAGCCAAGGGACTAGCGGAACCTACGAGCAGTACTTC
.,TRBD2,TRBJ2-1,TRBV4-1,CASSQEESGGEQFF,TGCGCCAGCAGCCAAGAGGAGTCGGGGGGTGAGCAGTTCTTC
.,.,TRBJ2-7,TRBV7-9,CASSHPGANKSSYEQYF,TGTGCCAGCAGCCACCCCGGGGCAAATAAAAGCTCCTACGAGCAGTACTTC
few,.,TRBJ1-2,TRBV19,CASTGYLYGYTF,TGTGCCAGTACGGGATACCTCTATGGCTACACCTTC
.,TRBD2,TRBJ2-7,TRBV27,CASSLSLADLSYEQYF,TGTGCCAGCAGTTTATCGCTAGCGGACCTATCCTACGAGCAGTACTTC
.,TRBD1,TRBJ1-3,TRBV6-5,CASSHPRTGVGNTIYF,TGTGCCAGCAGTCACCCCCGGACAGGGGTTGGAAACACCATATATTTT
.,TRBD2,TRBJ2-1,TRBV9,CASSGGTSQFF,TGTGCCAGCAGCGGCGGGACTAGTCAGTTCTTC
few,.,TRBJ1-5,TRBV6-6,CASSEFGGSNQPQHF,TGTGCCAGCAGTGAATTCGGTGGTAGCAATCAGCCCCAGCATTTT
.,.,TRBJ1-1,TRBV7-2,CASNTPLTVRNTEAFF,TGTGCCAGCAATACTCCCCTGACGGTAAGGAACACTGAAGCTTTCTTT
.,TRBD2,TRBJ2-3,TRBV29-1,CSVGGTSGGADTQYF,TGCAGCGTTGGCGGGACTAGCGGGGGGGCAGATACGCAGTATTTT
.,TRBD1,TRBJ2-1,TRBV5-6,CASSLPPGTGVNEQFF,TGTGCCAGCAGCTTACCTCCGGGGACAGGAGTGAATGAGCAGTTCTTC
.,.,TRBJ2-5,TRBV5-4,CASSLALEETQYF,TGTGCCAGCAGCTTGGCCCTAGAAGAGACCCAGTACTTC
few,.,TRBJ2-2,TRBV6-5,CASRGTGELFF,TGTGCCAGTCGGGGCACCGGGGAGCTGTTTTTT
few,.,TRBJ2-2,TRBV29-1,CSVGQANTGELFF,TGCAGCGTTGGGCAGGCGAACACCGGGGAGCTGTTTTTT
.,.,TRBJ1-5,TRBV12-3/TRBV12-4,CASRTDGKPQHF,TGTGCCAGCAGAACGGACGGCAAACCCCAGCATTTT
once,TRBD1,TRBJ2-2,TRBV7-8,CASSQPDRSTGELFF,TGTGCCAGCAGCCAACCGGACAGGTCCACCGGGGAGCTGTTTTTT
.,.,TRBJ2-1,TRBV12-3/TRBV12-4,CASSSSGLNEQFF,TGTGCCAGCAGTAGTTCTGGTCTCAATGAGCAGTTCTTC
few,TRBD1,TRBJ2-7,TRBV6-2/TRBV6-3,CASSDRDRGDEQYF,TGTGCCAGCAGTGACCGGGACAGGGGCGACGAGCAGTACTTC
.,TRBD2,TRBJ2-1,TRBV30,CAWRSGGHNEQFF,TGTGCCTGGAGGAGCGGGGGTCACAATGAGCAGTTCTTC
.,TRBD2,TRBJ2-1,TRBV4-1,CASSQMPASGVVFF,TGCGCCAGCAGCCAAATGCCAGCTAGCGGGGTTGTGTTCTTC
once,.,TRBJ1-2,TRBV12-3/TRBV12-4,CASSLTKGQETNYGYTF,TGTGCCAGCAGTTTAACAAAAGGGCAGGAGACTAACTATGGCTACACCTTC
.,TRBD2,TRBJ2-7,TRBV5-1,CASSPGSGVSYEQYF,TGCGCCAGCAGCCCGGGGAGCGGGGTCTCCTACGAGCAGTACTTC
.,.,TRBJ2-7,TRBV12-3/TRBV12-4,CASSPAATSYEQYF,TGTGCCAGCAGCCCTGCAGCCACCTCCTACGAGCAGTACTTC
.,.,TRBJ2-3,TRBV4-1,CASSHSGTGTDTQYF,TGCGCCAGCAGCCATAGCGGGACAGGCACAGATACGCAGTATTTT
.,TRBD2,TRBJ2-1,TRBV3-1,CASSQTTSGSNNEQFF,TGTGCCAGCAGCCAGACTACTAGCGGGAGCAACAATGAGCAGTTCTTC